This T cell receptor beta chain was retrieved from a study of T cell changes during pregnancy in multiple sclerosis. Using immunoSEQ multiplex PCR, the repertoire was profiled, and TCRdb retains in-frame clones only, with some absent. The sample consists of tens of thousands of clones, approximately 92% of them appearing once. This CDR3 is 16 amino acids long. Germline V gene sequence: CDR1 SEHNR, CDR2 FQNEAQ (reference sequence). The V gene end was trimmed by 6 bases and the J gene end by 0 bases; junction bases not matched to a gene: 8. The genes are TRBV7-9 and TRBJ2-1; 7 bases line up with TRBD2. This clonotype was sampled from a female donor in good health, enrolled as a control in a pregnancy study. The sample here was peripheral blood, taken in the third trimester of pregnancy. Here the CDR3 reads CASRGILADSYNEQFF. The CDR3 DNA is TGTGCCAGCAGAGGGATCCTAGCGGACTCCTACAATGAGCAGTTCTTC.